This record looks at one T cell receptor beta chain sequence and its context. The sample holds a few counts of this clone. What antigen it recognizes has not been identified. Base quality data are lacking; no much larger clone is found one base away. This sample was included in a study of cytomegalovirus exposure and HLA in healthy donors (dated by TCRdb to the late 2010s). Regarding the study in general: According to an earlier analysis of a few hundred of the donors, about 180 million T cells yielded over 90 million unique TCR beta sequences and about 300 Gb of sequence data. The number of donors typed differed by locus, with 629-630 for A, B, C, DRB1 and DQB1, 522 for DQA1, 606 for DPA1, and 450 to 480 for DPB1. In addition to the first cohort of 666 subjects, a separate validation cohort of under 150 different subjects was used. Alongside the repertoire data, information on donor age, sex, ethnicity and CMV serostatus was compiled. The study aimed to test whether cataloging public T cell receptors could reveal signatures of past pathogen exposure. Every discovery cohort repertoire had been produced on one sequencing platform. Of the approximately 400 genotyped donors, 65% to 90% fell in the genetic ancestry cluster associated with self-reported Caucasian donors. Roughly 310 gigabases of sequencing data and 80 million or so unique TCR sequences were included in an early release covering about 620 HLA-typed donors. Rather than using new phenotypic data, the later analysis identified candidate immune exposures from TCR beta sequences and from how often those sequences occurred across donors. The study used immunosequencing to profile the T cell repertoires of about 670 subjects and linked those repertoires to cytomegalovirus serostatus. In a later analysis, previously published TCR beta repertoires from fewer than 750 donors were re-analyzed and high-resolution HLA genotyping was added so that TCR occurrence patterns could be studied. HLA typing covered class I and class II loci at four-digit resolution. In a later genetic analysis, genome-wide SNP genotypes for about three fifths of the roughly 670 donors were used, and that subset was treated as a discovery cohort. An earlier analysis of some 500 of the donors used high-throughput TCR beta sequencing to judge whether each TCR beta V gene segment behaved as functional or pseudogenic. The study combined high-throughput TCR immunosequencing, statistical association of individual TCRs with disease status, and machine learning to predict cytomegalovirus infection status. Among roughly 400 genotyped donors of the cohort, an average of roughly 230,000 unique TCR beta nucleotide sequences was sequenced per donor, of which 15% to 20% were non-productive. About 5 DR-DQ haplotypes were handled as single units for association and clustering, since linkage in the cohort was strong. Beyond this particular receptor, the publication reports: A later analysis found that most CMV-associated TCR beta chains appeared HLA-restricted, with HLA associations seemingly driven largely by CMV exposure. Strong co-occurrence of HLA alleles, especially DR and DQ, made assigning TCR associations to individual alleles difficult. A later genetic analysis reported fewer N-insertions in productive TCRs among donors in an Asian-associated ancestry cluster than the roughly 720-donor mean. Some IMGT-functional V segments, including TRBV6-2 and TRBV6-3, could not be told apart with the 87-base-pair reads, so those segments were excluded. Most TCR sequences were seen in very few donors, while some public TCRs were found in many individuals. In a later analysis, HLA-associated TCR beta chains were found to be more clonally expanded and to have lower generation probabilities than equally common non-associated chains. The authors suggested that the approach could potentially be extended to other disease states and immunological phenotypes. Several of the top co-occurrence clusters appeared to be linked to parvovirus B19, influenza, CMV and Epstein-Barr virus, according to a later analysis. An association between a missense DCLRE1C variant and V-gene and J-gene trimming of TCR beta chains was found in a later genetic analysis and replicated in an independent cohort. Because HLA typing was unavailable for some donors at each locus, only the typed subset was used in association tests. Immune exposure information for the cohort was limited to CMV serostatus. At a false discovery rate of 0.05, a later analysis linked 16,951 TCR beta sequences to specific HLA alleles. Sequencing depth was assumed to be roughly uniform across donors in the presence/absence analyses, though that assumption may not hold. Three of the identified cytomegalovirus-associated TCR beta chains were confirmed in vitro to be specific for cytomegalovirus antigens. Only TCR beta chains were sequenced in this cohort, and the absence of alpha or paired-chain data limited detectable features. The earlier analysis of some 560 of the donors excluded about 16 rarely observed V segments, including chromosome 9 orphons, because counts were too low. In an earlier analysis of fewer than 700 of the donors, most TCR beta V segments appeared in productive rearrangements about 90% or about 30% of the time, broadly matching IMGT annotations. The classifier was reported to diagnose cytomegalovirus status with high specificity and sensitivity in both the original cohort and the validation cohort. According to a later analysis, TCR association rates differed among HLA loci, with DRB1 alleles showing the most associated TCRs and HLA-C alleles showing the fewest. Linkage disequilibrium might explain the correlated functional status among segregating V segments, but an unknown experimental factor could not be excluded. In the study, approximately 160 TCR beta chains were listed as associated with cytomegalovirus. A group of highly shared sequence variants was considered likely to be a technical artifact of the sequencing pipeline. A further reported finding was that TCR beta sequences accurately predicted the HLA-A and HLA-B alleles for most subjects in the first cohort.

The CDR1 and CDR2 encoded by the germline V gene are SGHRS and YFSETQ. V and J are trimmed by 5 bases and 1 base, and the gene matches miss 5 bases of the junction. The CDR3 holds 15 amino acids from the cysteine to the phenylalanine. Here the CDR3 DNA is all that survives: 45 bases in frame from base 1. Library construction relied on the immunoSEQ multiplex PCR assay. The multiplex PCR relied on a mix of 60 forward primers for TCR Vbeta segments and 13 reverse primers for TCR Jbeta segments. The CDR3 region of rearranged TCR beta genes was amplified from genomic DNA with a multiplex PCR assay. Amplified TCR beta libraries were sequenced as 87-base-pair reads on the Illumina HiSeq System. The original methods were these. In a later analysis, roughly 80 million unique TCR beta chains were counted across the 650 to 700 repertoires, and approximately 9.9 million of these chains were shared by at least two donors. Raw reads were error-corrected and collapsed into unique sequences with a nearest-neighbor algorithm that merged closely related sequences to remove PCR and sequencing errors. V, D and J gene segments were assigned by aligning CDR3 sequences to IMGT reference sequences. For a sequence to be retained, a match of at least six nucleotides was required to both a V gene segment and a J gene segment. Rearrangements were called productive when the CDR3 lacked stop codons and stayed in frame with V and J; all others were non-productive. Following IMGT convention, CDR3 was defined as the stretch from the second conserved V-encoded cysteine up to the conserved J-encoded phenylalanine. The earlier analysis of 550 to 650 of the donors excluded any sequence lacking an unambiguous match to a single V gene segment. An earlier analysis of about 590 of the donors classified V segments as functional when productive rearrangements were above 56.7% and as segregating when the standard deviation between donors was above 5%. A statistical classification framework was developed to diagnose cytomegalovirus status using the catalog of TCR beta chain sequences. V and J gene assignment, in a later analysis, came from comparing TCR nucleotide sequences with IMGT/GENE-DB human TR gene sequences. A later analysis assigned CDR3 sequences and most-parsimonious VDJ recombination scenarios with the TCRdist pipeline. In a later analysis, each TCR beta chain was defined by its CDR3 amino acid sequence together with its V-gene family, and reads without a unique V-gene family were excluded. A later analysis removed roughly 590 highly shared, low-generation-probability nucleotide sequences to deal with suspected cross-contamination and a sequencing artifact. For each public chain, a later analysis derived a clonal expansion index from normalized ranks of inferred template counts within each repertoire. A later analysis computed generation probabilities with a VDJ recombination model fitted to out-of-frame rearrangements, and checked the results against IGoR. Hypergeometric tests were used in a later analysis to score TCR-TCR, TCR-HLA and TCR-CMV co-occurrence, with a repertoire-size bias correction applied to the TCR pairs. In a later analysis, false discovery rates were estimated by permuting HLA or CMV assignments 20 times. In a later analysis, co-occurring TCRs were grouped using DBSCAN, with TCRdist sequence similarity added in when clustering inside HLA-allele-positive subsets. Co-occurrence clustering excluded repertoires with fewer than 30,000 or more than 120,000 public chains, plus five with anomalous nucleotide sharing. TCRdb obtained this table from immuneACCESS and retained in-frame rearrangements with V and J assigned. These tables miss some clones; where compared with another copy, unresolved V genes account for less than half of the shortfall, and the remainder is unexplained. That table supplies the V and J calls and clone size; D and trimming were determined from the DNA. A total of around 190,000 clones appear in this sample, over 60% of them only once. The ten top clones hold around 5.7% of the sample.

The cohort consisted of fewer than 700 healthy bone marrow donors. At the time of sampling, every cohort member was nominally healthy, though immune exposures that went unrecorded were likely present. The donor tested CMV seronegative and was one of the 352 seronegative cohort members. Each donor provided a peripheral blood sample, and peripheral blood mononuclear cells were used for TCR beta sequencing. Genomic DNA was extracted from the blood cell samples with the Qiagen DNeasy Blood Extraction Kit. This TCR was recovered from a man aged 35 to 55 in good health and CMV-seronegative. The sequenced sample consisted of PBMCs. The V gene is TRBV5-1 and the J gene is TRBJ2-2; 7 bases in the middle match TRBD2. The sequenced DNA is TGCGCCAGCAGGGAGCGGGACGTGAACACCGGGGAGCTGTTTTTT. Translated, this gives CASRERDVNTGELFF. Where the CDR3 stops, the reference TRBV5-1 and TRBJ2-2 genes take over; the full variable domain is KAGVTQTPRYLIKTRGQQVTLSCSPISGHRSVSWYQQTPGQGLQFLFEYFSETQRNKGNFPGRFSGRQFSNSRSEMNVSTLELGDSALYLCASRERDVNTGELFFGEGSRLTVL.